Described below is a single T cell receptor (beta chain) sequence and its context. V lost 3 bases, J lost 6 bases, and 10 bases stayed unmatched. CDR3 length equals 18 residues. Germline lookup yields CDR1 ENHRY and CDR2 SYGVKD. The record originates from a study of shared clonotypes between healthy human individuals. The assay was immunoSEQ multiplex PCR, and TCRdb's table has in-frame clones only and misses some. The data contain over 2 million clones, approximately 90% of them singletons. Sequenced material: naive CD4+ T cells from PBMCs. Subset: CD45RA+ positively selected. This TCR came from a man aged 18 to 29 in good health. Some clones in this sample may be carry-over from other donors' samples. V is TRBV10-3 and J is TRBJ2-1; 14 bases agree with TRBD2. Here the CDR3 reads CAISDGLAGGRGFNEQFF. The CDR3 DNA reads as TGTGCCATCAGTGATGGACTAGCGGGAGGCAGGGGGTTCAATGAGCAGTTCTTC.